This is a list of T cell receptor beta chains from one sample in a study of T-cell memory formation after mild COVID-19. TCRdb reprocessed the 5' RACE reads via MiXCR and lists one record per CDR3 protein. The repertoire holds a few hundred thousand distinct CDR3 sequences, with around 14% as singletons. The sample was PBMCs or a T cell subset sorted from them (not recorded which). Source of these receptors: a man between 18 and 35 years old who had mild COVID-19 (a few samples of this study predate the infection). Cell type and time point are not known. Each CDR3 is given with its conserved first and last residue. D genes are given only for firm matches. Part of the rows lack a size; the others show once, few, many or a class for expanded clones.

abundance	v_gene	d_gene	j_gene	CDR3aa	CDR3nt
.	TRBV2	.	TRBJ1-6	CASSEEGGGSPLHF	TGTGCCAGCAGTGAGGAGGGGGGCGGATCACCCCTCCACTTT
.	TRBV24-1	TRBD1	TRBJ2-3	CATSPGTGVTDTQYF	TGTGCCACCAGCCCCGGGACAGGGGTCACAGATACGCAGTATTTT
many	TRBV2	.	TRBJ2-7	CASSEWFSSYEQYF	TGTGCCAGCAGTGAATGGTTTTCTTCCTACGAGCAGTACTTC
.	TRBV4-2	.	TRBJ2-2	CASSQGGPIDTGELFF	TGTGCCAGCAGCCAAGGTGGGCCGATAGACACCGGGGAGCTGTTTTTT
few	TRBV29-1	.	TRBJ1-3	CSVVAGNTIYF	TGCAGCGTTGTGGCGGGAAACACCATATATTTT
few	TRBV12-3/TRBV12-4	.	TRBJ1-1	CASSSSPRRRTEAFF	TGTGCCAGCAGTTCATCCCCCAGGCGGCGGACTGAAGCTTTCTTT
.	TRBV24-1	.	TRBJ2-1	CATSATGLSSYNEQFF	TGTGCCACCAGTGCGACAGGTTTGAGCTCCTACAATGAGCAGTTCTTC
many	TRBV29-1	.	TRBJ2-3	CSVARARTDTQYF	TGCAGCGTTGCCAGGGCAAGGACAGATACGCAGTATTTT
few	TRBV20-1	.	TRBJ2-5	CSARVGVTQETQYF	TGCAGTGCTAGAGTGGGGGTGACCCAAGAGACCCAGTACTTC
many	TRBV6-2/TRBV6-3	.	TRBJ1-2	CASSYMLPRFNYGYTF	TGTGCCAGCAGTTACATGTTGCCGAGATTCAACTATGGCTACACCTTC
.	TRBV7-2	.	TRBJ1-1	CASSLVRGTTEAFF	TGTGCCAGCAGCTTAGTTCGGGGGACCACTGAAGCTTTCTTT
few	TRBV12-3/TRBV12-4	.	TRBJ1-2	CASSQGLAYGYTF	TGTGCCAGCAGCCAGGGACTGGCCTATGGCTACACCTTC
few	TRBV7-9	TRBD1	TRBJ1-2	CASSPWDSAGYTF	TGTGCCAGCAGCCCTTGGGACAGTGCTGGCTACACCTTC
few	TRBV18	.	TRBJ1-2	CASSPQQVANYGYTF	TGTGCCAGCTCACCACAGCAGGTAGCTAACTATGGCTACACCTTC
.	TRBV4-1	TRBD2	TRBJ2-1	CASSQDKASGRGRDNEQFF	TGCGCCAGCAGCCAAGATAAGGCTAGCGGGCGGGGGAGAGACAATGAGCAGTTCTTC
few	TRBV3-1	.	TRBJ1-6	CASTQGNNSPLHF	TGTGCCAGCACCCAAGGGAATAATTCACCCCTCCACTTT
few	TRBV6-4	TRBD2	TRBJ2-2	CASSDPHGGAGELFF	TGTGCCAGCAGTGACCCCCACGGGGGGGCAGGGGAGCTGTTTTTT
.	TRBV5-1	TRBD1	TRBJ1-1	CASSDTTGWTTEAFF	TGCGCCAGCAGCGACACGACAGGGTGGACAACTGAAGCTTTCTTT
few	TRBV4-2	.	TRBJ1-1	CASSQAVENTEAFF	TGTGCCAGCAGCCAAGCGGTCGAGAACACTGAAGCTTTCTTT
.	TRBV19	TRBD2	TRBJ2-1	CASSIESVGGLAGGVYNEQFF	TGTGCCAGTAGTATAGAATCTGTTGGGGGACTAGCGGGCGGGGTTTACAATGAGCAGTTCTTC
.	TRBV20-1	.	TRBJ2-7	CSARARPGFSSTTLTTSYEQYF	TGCAGTGCTAGAGCTCGCCCAGGATTCTCCTCTACTACATTGACCACTTCCTACGAGCAGTACTTC
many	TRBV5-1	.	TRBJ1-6	CASSSVDHSPLHF	TGCGCCAGCAGCTCTGTAGACCATTCACCCCTCCACTTT
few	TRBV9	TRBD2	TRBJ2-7	CASGREGEQYF	TGTGCCAGCGGTCGGGAGGGGGAGCAGTACTTC
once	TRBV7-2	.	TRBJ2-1	CASRQIGRMSSYNEQFF	TGTGCCAGCAGACAGATTGGACGGATGAGCTCCTACAATGAGCAGTTCTTC
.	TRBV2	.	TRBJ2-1	CASSVLGQARNNEQFF	TGTGCCAGCAGTGTATTGGGCCAGGCGAGGAACAATGAGCAGTTCTTC
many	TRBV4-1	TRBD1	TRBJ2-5	CASSQGTGVWQETQYF	TGCGCCAGCAGCCAGGGGACAGGGGTGTGGCAAGAGACCCAGTACTTC
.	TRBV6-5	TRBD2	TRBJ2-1	CASSYDTALSGGGYEQFF	TGTGCCAGCAGTTACGATACAGCGTTGAGCGGGGGGGGCTATGAGCAGTTCTTC
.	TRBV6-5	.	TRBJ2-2	CASSYGTVNTGELFF	TGTGCCAGCAGTTACGGGACGGTGAACACCGGGGAGCTGTTTTTT
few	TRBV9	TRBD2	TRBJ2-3	CASSSGGGGATDTQYF	TGTGCCAGCAGCTCGGGAGGCGGGGGGGCCACAGATACGCAGTATTTT
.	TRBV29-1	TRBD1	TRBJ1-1	CSALRQGGASTEAFF	TGCAGCGCACTAAGACAGGGAGGGGCTAGCACTGAAGCTTTCTTT
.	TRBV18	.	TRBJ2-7	CASSLQPGYEQYF	TGTGCCAGCTCTCTCCAACCCGGGTACGAGCAGTACTTC
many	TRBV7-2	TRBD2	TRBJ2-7	CASSGLAGGRPSTASYEQYF	TGTGCCAGCAGCGGACTAGCGGGGGGGCGACCCTCTACCGCCTCCTACGAGCAGTACTTC
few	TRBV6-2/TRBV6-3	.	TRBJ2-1	CASSPGHNNEQFF	TGTGCCAGCAGCCCTGGACATAACAATGAGCAGTTCTTC
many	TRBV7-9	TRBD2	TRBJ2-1	CASSLRGTSGGHEQFF	TGTGCCAGCAGCTTGCGCGGGACTAGCGGGGGGCATGAGCAGTTCTTC
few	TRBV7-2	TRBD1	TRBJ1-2	CASSLVTGGYNGYTF	TGTGCCAGCAGCTTAGTCACAGGGGGTTATAATGGCTACACCTTC
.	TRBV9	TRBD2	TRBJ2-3	CASSVGAGGLADTQYF	TGTGCCAGCAGCGTAGGAGCGGGGGGGCTGGCAGATACGCAGTATTTT
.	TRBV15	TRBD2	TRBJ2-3	CATRPGGSSSTQYF	TGTGCCACCAGACCCGGGGGGTCATCCAGTACGCAGTATTTT
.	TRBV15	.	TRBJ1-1	CATSRDLGVVNTEAFF	TGTGCCACCAGCAGAGATCTCGGGGTGGTGAACACTGAAGCTTTCTTT
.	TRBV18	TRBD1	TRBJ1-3	CASSFTGGRSGNTIYF	TGTGCCAGCTCATTTACAGGGGGCCGCTCTGGAAACACCATATATTTT
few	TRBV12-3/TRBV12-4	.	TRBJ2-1	CASSLVRVNEQFF	TGTGCCAGCAGTTTAGTTCGGGTCAATGAGCAGTTCTTC
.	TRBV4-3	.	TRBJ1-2	CASSQGPGVGGYTF	TGCGCCAGCAGCCAAGGTCCGGGGGTTGGGGGCTACACCTTC
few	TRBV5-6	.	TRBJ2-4	CASSNSGLAKNIQYF	TGTGCCAGCAGCAACAGTGGTCTAGCCAAAAACATTCAGTACTTC
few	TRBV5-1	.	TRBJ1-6	CASSFRPIGTNSPLHF	TGCGCCAGCAGCTTTCGCCCCATAGGGACTAATTCACCCCTCCACTTT
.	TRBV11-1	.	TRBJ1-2	CASSGGDKANYGYTF	TGTGCCAGCAGCGGGGGGGACAAAGCTAACTATGGCTACACCTTC
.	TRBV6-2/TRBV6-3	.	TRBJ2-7	CASRLGTPAGEQYF	TGTGCCAGCAGGCTCGGGACTCCCGCTGGCGAGCAGTACTTC
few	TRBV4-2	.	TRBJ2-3	CASSLGRGGARTDTQYF	TGTGCCAGCAGCCTGGGGCGGGGCGGCGCCCGCACAGATACGCAGTATTTT